The rows below give T cell receptor beta chains drawn from one sample of a study of a mutant IDH1 vaccine in newly diagnosed glioma. These receptors' targets are unknown. Method: immunoSEQ multiplex PCR; TCRdb's copy keeps in-frame clones and lacks some. The table includes 8,500 to 14,000 clones, roughly four fifths detected once. The sequences come from PBMCs, collected from a glioma patient whose treatment included an IDH1 peptide vaccine. These receptors were obtained from a man aged 25 to 45 with glioma. The CDR3 runs from the conserved cysteine through the conserved F or W. A D gene is named only where the DNA matches it firmly. Not all rows give a size; the values are once, few, many and, for expanded clones, a class.

d_call	v_call	clone_size	j_call	cdr3_nt	cdr3_aa
.	TRBV6-6	.	TRBJ1-2	TGTGCCAGCAGCCCTTCTACAGGAAACTATGGCTACACCTTC	CASSPSTGNYGYTF
TRBD1	TRBV14	once	TRBJ2-7	TGTGCCAGCAGCCCCTGGACAGGGGCCGCTCGCTACGAGCAGTACTTC	CASSPWTGAARYEQYF
.	TRBV4-1	.	TRBJ1-5	TGCGCCAGCAGCTCTGGTGGGAGCAATCAGCCCCAGCATTTT	CASSSGGSNQPQHF
.	TRBV19	large	TRBJ1-2	TGTGCCAGTAGTATTCCTGGGCAGGAATATGGCTACACCTTC	CASSIPGQEYGYTF
.	TRBV4-1	.	TRBJ2-1	TGCGCCAGCAGCCAAGGGGGAACCCCAAGAGAGCAGTTCTTC	CASSQGGTPREQFF
.	TRBV7-6	.	TRBJ2-2	TGTGCCAGCAGGCTCAGGGTTGCCGGGGAGCTGTTTTTT	CASRLRVAGELFF
TRBD2	TRBV5-5	.	TRBJ2-7	TGTGCCAGCAGCTTGCTAGCGGGTACCTACGAGCAGTACTTC	CASSLLAGTYEQYF
TRBD1	TRBV2	.	TRBJ2-7	TGTGCCAGCAGTGAGGGGGGACAGGGCACAATCTACGAGCAGTACTTC	CASSEGGQGTIYEQYF
.	TRBV19	.	TRBJ2-7	TGTGCCAGTGGCAGGGGATCCTACGAGCAGTACTTC	CASGRGSYEQYF
.	TRBV11-3	.	TRBJ1-1	TGTGCCAGCAGCTTCCAGGGCGACACTGAAGCTTTCTTT	CASSFQGDTEAFF
TRBD2	TRBV7-2	.	TRBJ2-7	TGTGCCAGCAGCCCGCCCGGGACTAGCGGGAAATACGAGCAGTACTTC	CASSPPGTSGKYEQYF
.	TRBV11-1	.	TRBJ2-7	TGTGCCAGCAGCTTAGGGGGTCTGGACAGTTACGAGCAGTACTTC	CASSLGGLDSYEQYF
TRBD1	TRBV5-6	.	TRBJ2-7	TGTGCCAGCAGCCGCCGGGACAGCTACGAGCAGTACTTC	CASSRRDSYEQYF
.	TRBV2	.	TRBJ2-7	TGTGCCAGCAGTGTGTTCAGTCAGAGCTCCTACGAGCAGTACTTC	CASSVFSQSSYEQYF
TRBD2	TRBV5-8	.	TRBJ2-7	TGTGCCAGCAGTTTGGGACTAGCGGGGCCGTACGAGCAGTACTTC	CASSLGLAGPYEQYF
.	TRBV5-4	.	TRBJ2-3	TGTGCCAGCAGCCCCGTTAACCCAGTGGATACGCAGTATTTT	CASSPVNPVDTQYF
.	TRBV4-2	.	TRBJ1-4	TGTGCCAGCAGCCAAGGTACCGCAGGGGCTAATGAAAAACTGTTTTTT	CASSQGTAGANEKLFF
TRBD1	TRBV27	.	TRBJ2-7	TGTGCCAGCAGTTCCATGCTACAGGGGGTCTACGAGCAGTACTTC	CASSSMLQGVYEQYF
.	TRBV5-6	.	TRBJ1-1	TGTGCCAGCAGTTCCGGACCTTTGGGGACTGAAGCTTTCTTT	CASSSGPLGTEAFF
.	TRBV18	.	TRBJ1-1	TGTGCCAGCTCACCACAATACTCCCTGAACACTGAAGCTTTCTTT	CASSPQYSLNTEAFF
TRBD2	TRBV7-9	.	TRBJ2-7	TGTGCCAGCAGCCTCCGGACTAGCGGGAGCTACGAGCAGTACTTC	CASSLRTSGSYEQYF
.	TRBV14	.	TRBJ1-1	TGTGCCAGCAGCCAAGTGGGGCACTCCCCTGAAGCTTTCTTT	CASSQVGHSPEAFF
.	TRBV5-1	.	TRBJ2-7	TGCGCCAGCAGCGCGACGATAGGTTCCGAGCAGTACTTC	CASSATIGSEQYF
.	TRBV9	.	TRBJ2-1	TGTGCCAGCAGCGCGTGGGCGGGAAACTACAATGAGCAGTTCTTC	CASSAWAGNYNEQFF
.	TRBV29-1	.	TRBJ2-7	TGCAGCGTTGAATTGGACTTAACCTACGAGCAGTACTTC	CSVELDLTYEQYF
.	TRBV29-1	.	TRBJ1-1	TGCAGCGTTAGGGCAGACATTATGAACACTGAAGCTTTCTTT	CSVRADIMNTEAFF
.	TRBV5-6	.	TRBJ1-4	TGTGCCAGCAGCTTGCAGGGCCGGGGATCAACTAATGAAAAACTGTTTTTT	CASSLQGRGSTNEKLFF
TRBD2	TRBV4-1	.	TRBJ2-1	TGCGCCAGCAGCCAACCTTCGGGGACTAGCATCAATGAGCAGTTCTTC	CASSQPSGTSINEQFF
.	TRBV6-4	.	TRBJ1-1	TGTGCCAGCAGTACCCGGGAGCCCCCGAACACTGAAGCTTTCTTT	CASSTREPPNTEAFF
TRBD1	TRBV5-6	.	TRBJ2-7	TGTGCCAGCAGCTTCCCGGGACAGGGAACAAAGCAGTACTTC	CASSFPGQGTKQYF
TRBD2	TRBV10-3	.	TRBJ2-7	TGTGCCATCAGTGGTGGCGGGAGGGTTTCCTACGAGCAGTACTTC	CAISGGGRVSYEQYF
.	TRBV19	.	TRBJ2-7	TGTGCCAGTAGTTCCCAGGGGAACTACGAGCAGTACTTC	CASSSQGNYEQYF
.	TRBV2	.	TRBJ2-7	TGTGCCAGCAGTGAAAAAGAAAACTCAGGAAGGTTCGAGCAGTACTTC	CASSEKENSGRFEQYF
.	TRBV30	few	TRBJ1-5	TGTGCCTGGAGTGTACAGGGAGGACAGCCCCAGCATTTT	CAWSVQGGQPQHF
TRBD1	TRBV7-9	.	TRBJ2-7	TGTGCCAGCAGCCTGGGGGACAGGCGTCCCTACGAGCAGTACTTC	CASSLGDRRPYEQYF
TRBD1	TRBV19	.	TRBJ1-2	TGTGCCAGTAGCCCCTGGGACAGGGAACTATATGGCTACACCTTC	CASSPWDRELYGYTF
.	TRBV28	once	TRBJ2-3	TGTGCCAGCAGGCAGGGGGGCTTCAGGACAGATACGCAGTATTTT	CASRQGGFRTDTQYF
TRBD1	TRBV6-4	.	TRBJ1-3	TGTGCCAGCAGCACACCGGACAGGCTCTCCGGAAACACCATATATTTT	CASSTPDRLSGNTIYF
.	TRBV27	.	TRBJ2-5	TGTGCCAGCAGGGCTCTGGCAGGGAGGGAGACCCAGTACTTC	CASRALAGRETQYF
TRBD2	TRBV5-4	.	TRBJ2-3	TGTGCCAGCAGTTCTAGCGGGAGGCCCACAGATACGCAGTATTTT	CASSSSGRPTDTQYF
.	TRBV5-4	once	TRBJ1-2	TGTGCCAGCACTATAGGCACTAGGTATGGCTACACCTTC	CASTIGTRYGYTF
TRBD2	TRBV5-4	.	TRBJ2-3	TGTGCCAGCAGTTTGGCAAAGACTAGCCCAGATACGCAGTATTTT	CASSLAKTSPDTQYF
TRBD1	TRBV5-1	.	TRBJ2-7	TGCGCCAGCAGCTTGGCTGTCAGGGGGTACGAGCAGTACTTC	CASSLAVRGYEQYF
TRBD1	TRBV5-1	.	TRBJ2-7	TGCGCCAGCGATCAGGGACAGGGGTACGAGCAGTACTTC	CASDQGQGYEQYF
TRBD2	TRBV5-4	.	TRBJ2-1	TGTGCCAGCAGCTTGAAAACCCCTAGCGGTGAGCAGTTCTTC	CASSLKTPSGEQFF